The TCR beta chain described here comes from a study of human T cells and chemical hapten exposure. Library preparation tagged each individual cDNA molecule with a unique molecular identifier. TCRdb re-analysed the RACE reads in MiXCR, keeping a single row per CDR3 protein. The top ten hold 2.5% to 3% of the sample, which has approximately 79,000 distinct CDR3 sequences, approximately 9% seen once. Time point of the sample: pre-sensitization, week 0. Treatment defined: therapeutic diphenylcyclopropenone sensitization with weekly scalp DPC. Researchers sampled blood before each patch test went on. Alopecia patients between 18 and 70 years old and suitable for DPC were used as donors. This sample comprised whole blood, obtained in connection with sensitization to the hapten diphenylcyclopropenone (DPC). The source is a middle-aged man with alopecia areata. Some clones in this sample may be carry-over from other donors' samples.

The CDR3 spells CASSQGISARRVSHYEQYF. The CDR3 nucleotides are TGTGCCAGCAGCCAAGGCATTTCGGCAAGGAGAGTCAGTCACTACGAGCAGTACTTC. The chain recombines TRBV14 with TRBJ2-7; D uncertain. The germline gives CDR1 SGHDN, CDR2 FVKESK. The CDR3 has 19 residues. The V end was cut by 1 base, the J end by 3 bases, with 25 bases between. Full variable domain (missing parts from reference TRBV14 and TRBJ2-7): EAGVTQFPSHSVIEKGQTVTLRCDPISGHDNLYWYRRVMGKEIKFLLHFVKESKQDESGMPNNRFLAERTGGTYSTLKVQPAELEDSGVYFCASSQGISARRVSHYEQYFGPGTRLTVT.